This T cell receptor beta chain emerged from a study of blood T cell repertoires in COVID-19. On the study more broadly: Samples representing acute and convalescent COVID-19 were sourced from the United States, Italy and Spain. Nucleic acid was either cDNA or gDNA, and it came from T cells, B-cell-depleted T cells, or PBMCs.

A single count supports this clone. Source study methods: Quantification of nucleated cells was approximated via reference gene primer amplification. Measured with immunoSEQ multiplex PCR; TCRdb has only the in-frame clones, and not every one. V, J and clone size were drawn from that table, and D and trimming were deduced from the DNA. The table has around 280,000 clones, 75% to 90% seen once; the top ten hold 2% to 2.5%. The germline CDR1 and CDR2 sequences are SEHNR and FQNEAQ (reference sequence). The CDR3 is 16 residues long. V trimming: 6 bases; J trimming: 4 bases; junction bases outside the gene matches: 10.

The source material was peripheral blood. The receptor was isolated from a woman aged 30 to 39 who had recovered from COVID-19. V usage is TRBV7-9 and J usage is TRBJ2-1; 9 bases line up with TRBD2. The CDR3 coding sequence is TGTGCCAGCAGTAGCGCGGGAGGGGGGTCTTACAATGAGCAGTTCTTC. This encodes CASSSAGGGSYNEQFF.